Listed below are T cell receptor beta chains from one sample, sequenced in a study of blood T cells in healthy people across ages. TCRdb analysed the 5' RACE reads with MiXCR anew, one entry per CDR3 protein. This sample has roughly 800,000 distinct CDR3 sequences, with about 53% found just once. The specimen sequenced was blood. All receptors derive from a man aged 80 or over in good health. Each CDR3 is given with its conserved first and last residue. The D gene is left open where the match is weak. Clone size is stated in some rows and not others, as once, few, many or a class when expanded.

j_call: TRBJ2-3; d_call: -; clone_size: -; v_call: TRBV5-1; cdr3_nt: TGCGCCAGCAGCCCTCCTGGGAAGGGAGATACGCAGTATTTT; cdr3_aa: CASSPPGKGDTQYF
j_call: TRBJ1-2; d_call: -; clone_size: -; v_call: TRBV5-1; cdr3_nt: TGCGCCAGCAGCGGGTTGGGGTGGACTGGCTATGGCTACACCTTC; cdr3_aa: CASSGLGWTGYGYTF
j_call: TRBJ2-7; d_call: -; clone_size: -; v_call: TRBV7-2; cdr3_nt: TGTGCCAGCAGCTTAAGGATAGATGTGGCCTACGAGCAGTACTTC; cdr3_aa: CASSLRIDVAYEQYF
j_call: TRBJ2-3; d_call: -; clone_size: -; v_call: TRBV2; cdr3_nt: TGTGCCAGCAGTCACGGAGGGGGGGCAGATACGCAGTATTTT; cdr3_aa: CASSHGGGADTQYF
j_call: TRBJ2-1; d_call: -; clone_size: -; v_call: TRBV6-5; cdr3_nt: TGTGCCAGCAGTGATGAAGAAAACTACAATGAGCAGTTCTTC; cdr3_aa: CASSDEENYNEQFF
j_call: TRBJ1-5; d_call: -; clone_size: -; v_call: TRBV11-2; cdr3_nt: TGTGCCAGCAGCTTAGATAGCGGCACGGGTCAGCCCCAGCATTTT; cdr3_aa: CASSLDSGTGQPQHF
j_call: TRBJ2-1; d_call: -; clone_size: -; v_call: TRBV21-1; cdr3_nt: TGTGCCAGCAGCCCGGATGGGGTGGGTGAGCAGTTCTTC; cdr3_aa: CASSPDGVGEQFF
j_call: TRBJ1-1; d_call: -; clone_size: once; v_call: TRBV30; cdr3_nt: TGTGCCTGGAGTGGGGGGGCAAGGAACACTGAAGCTTTCTTT; cdr3_aa: CAWSGGARNTEAFF
j_call: TRBJ1-6; d_call: -; clone_size: few; v_call: TRBV7-9; cdr3_nt: TGTGCCAGCAGCCGGGACGGGAATAATTCACCCCTCCACTTT; cdr3_aa: CASSRDGNNSPLHF
j_call: TRBJ2-1; d_call: TRBD2; clone_size: -; v_call: TRBV24-1; cdr3_nt: TGTGCCACCGGGGGACTAGCGGTCAATGAGCAGTTCTTC; cdr3_aa: CATGGLAVNEQFF
j_call: TRBJ2-6; d_call: -; clone_size: -; v_call: TRBV5-6; cdr3_nt: TGTGCCAGCAGCTTGCGGGTTTCGGTGGACTCTGGGGCCAACGTCCTGACTTTC; cdr3_aa: CASSLRVSVDSGANVLTF
j_call: TRBJ1-2; d_call: TRBD1; clone_size: -; v_call: TRBV11-2; cdr3_nt: TGTGCCAGCAGCTCCTACAGGGGGTATGACTATGGCTACACCTTC; cdr3_aa: CASSSYRGYDYGYTF
j_call: TRBJ1-2; d_call: TRBD1; clone_size: -; v_call: TRBV20-1; cdr3_nt: TGCAGTACCCCCGGGACAGGCTTTAATGGTGGCTACACCTTC; cdr3_aa: CSTPGTGFNGGYTF
j_call: TRBJ2-7; d_call: -; clone_size: few; v_call: TRBV27; cdr3_nt: TGTGCCAGCCATAGGATGGGGGGAGACACCTACGAGCAGTACTTC; cdr3_aa: CASHRMGGDTYEQYF
j_call: TRBJ1-6; d_call: -; clone_size: -; v_call: TRBV28; cdr3_nt: TGTGCCAGCAGTTCTGGGGTGACAGGACTCCACTTT; cdr3_aa: CASSSGVTGLHF
j_call: TRBJ2-1; d_call: TRBD2; clone_size: -; v_call: TRBV11-1; cdr3_nt: TGTGCCAGCAGCGCACTAGCGGGGGGCGTTGATGAGCAGTTCTTC; cdr3_aa: CASSALAGGVDEQFF
j_call: TRBJ2-7; d_call: TRBD1; clone_size: -; v_call: TRBV6-2/TRBV6-3; cdr3_nt: TGTGCCAGCAGCGACAGGGTCGAGCAGTACTTC; cdr3_aa: CASSDRVEQYF
j_call: TRBJ2-7; d_call: -; clone_size: -; v_call: TRBV6-1; cdr3_nt: TGTGCCAGCAGCCGGCCGGGGGACAATGAGCAGTACTTC; cdr3_aa: CASSRPGDNEQYF
j_call: TRBJ2-7; d_call: TRBD2; clone_size: once; v_call: TRBV3-1; cdr3_nt: TGTGCCAGCAGCCTGGGACTAGCGGGAAGGTTTTCGGACGAGCAGTACTTC; cdr3_aa: CASSLGLAGRFSDEQYF
j_call: TRBJ1-6; d_call: -; clone_size: -; v_call: TRBV20-1; cdr3_nt: TGCAGTGCTAGTACCTCCTATAATTCACCCCTCCACTTT; cdr3_aa: CSASTSYNSPLHF
j_call: TRBJ1-2; d_call: TRBD1; clone_size: -; v_call: TRBV5-1; cdr3_nt: TGCGCCAGCAGCAGACAGGGGGGAAGGTATGGCTACACCTTC; cdr3_aa: CASSRQGGRYGYTF
j_call: TRBJ1-2; d_call: -; clone_size: -; v_call: TRBV20-1; cdr3_nt: TGCAGTGCTAGCCCAGGGAGTGGAGGCTACACCTTC; cdr3_aa: CSASPGSGGYTF
j_call: TRBJ2-5; d_call: -; clone_size: -; v_call: TRBV7-3; cdr3_nt: TGTGCCAGCAGCCTCCGAGGACAGAGAGGGGAGACCCAGTACTTC; cdr3_aa: CASSLRGQRGETQYF
j_call: TRBJ2-1; d_call: TRBD1; clone_size: once; v_call: TRBV6-5; cdr3_nt: TGTGCCGGCAGACAGGGGCTGGGCTCCTACAATGAGCAGTTCTTC; cdr3_aa: CAGRQGLGSYNEQFF
j_call: TRBJ2-5; d_call: TRBD1; clone_size: few; v_call: TRBV7-3; cdr3_nt: TGTGCCAGCAGCCCCCAGACAGGGCCGTCAGAGACCCAGTACTTC; cdr3_aa: CASSPQTGPSETQYF
j_call: TRBJ2-7; d_call: -; clone_size: few; v_call: TRBV12-3/TRBV12-4; cdr3_nt: TGTGCCAGCAGTTTCTCCGGGAAGGACGAGCAGTACTTC; cdr3_aa: CASSFSGKDEQYF
j_call: TRBJ2-1; d_call: -; clone_size: once; v_call: TRBV5-1; cdr3_nt: TGCGCCAGCAGCTTGCAGCAGCTCCGTGGATCCTACAATGAGCAGTTCTTC; cdr3_aa: CASSLQQLRGSYNEQFF
j_call: TRBJ1-2; d_call: -; clone_size: -; v_call: TRBV20-1; cdr3_nt: TGCAGTGCTAGTGGTCGGGGTGGAGATGGCTACACCTTC; cdr3_aa: CSASGRGGDGYTF
j_call: TRBJ2-1; d_call: -; clone_size: -; v_call: TRBV6-5; cdr3_nt: TGTGCCAGCAGTTACTCGGTGGGAACAGCAATGACGCAGTTCTTC; cdr3_aa: CASSYSVGTAMTQFF
j_call: TRBJ2-7; d_call: -; clone_size: many; v_call: TRBV11-2; cdr3_nt: TGTGCCAGCAGCTTATCTCCTTACTACGAGCAGTACTTC; cdr3_aa: CASSLSPYYEQYF
j_call: TRBJ2-3; d_call: TRBD2; clone_size: -; v_call: TRBV5-1; cdr3_nt: TGCGCCAGCAGCTTGGTACTAGCGGGAGGGAATAGATACGCGTATTTT; cdr3_aa: CASSLVLAGGNRYAYF
j_call: TRBJ2-3; d_call: TRBD2; clone_size: once; v_call: TRBV5-6; cdr3_nt: TGTGCCAGCAGCAACAGACTAGCGGGAGTTTACAGATACGCGTATTTT; cdr3_aa: CASSNRLAGVYRYAYF
j_call: TRBJ1-2; d_call: TRBD1; clone_size: -; v_call: TRBV25-1; cdr3_nt: TGTGCCAGCAGTGCGTTCTCGACAGGGACGGATGGCTACACCTTC; cdr3_aa: CASSAFSTGTDGYTF
j_call: TRBJ2-7; d_call: TRBD2; clone_size: -; v_call: TRBV7-2; cdr3_nt: TGTGCCAGCAGCTTAGCGGCTAGCGGGGGAAACTACGAGCAGTACTTC; cdr3_aa: CASSLAASGGNYEQYF
j_call: TRBJ1-5; d_call: -; clone_size: few; v_call: TRBV29-1; cdr3_nt: TGCAGCGTCGCCGAGGGGGGGTTTAGCTATCAGCCCCAGCATTTT; cdr3_aa: CSVAEGGFSYQPQHF
j_call: TRBJ2-6; d_call: TRBD1; clone_size: few; v_call: TRBV12-3/TRBV12-4; cdr3_nt: TGTGCCAGCAGCCCAACAGGGGGGATTGGGGCCAACGTCCTGACTTTC; cdr3_aa: CASSPTGGIGANVLTF
j_call: TRBJ1-2; d_call: TRBD1; clone_size: -; v_call: TRBV12-3/TRBV12-4; cdr3_nt: TGTGCCAGCAGAGTAACAGGGGACTATGGCTACACCTTC; cdr3_aa: CASRVTGDYGYTF
j_call: TRBJ2-3; d_call: -; clone_size: -; v_call: TRBV5-1; cdr3_nt: TGCGCCAGCAGCTTGCAGCGGGCTGATACGCAGTATTTT; cdr3_aa: CASSLQRADTQYF
j_call: TRBJ2-4; d_call: -; clone_size: -; v_call: TRBV12-3/TRBV12-4; cdr3_nt: TGTGCCAGCAGTCCGGGGGACTTAGCCAAAAACATTCAGTACTTC; cdr3_aa: CASSPGDLAKNIQYF
j_call: TRBJ2-7; d_call: TRBD1; clone_size: once; v_call: TRBV5-1; cdr3_nt: TGCGCCAGCAGCTTGGCACGGACAGGGTTCCACGAGCAGTACTTC; cdr3_aa: CASSLARTGFHEQYF
j_call: TRBJ2-1; d_call: TRBD2; clone_size: few; v_call: TRBV7-3; cdr3_nt: TGTGCCAGCAGCCCCGGGGGCGGGAGGGCCGCGAATGAGCAGTTCTTC; cdr3_aa: CASSPGGGRAANEQFF
j_call: TRBJ2-5; d_call: -; clone_size: -; v_call: TRBV4-2; cdr3_nt: TGTGCCGGCAGCCAAAACTCCCAAGAGACCCAGTACTTC; cdr3_aa: CAGSQNSQETQYF
j_call: TRBJ2-1; d_call: TRBD2; clone_size: -; v_call: TRBV10-3; cdr3_nt: TGTGCCATCACCCCTAGCGGGAACTGGGATGAGCAGTTCTTC; cdr3_aa: CAITPSGNWDEQFF
j_call: TRBJ2-1; d_call: TRBD1; clone_size: -; v_call: TRBV6-6; cdr3_nt: TGTGCCTGGAGTTACGAAGGCAGGGGGATCAATGAGCAGTTCTTC; cdr3_aa: CAWSYEGRGINEQFF
j_call: TRBJ1-1; d_call: TRBD1; clone_size: once; v_call: TRBV11-2; cdr3_nt: TGTGCCAGCAGCCCTGGGACAGTTGCTTTCACTGAAGCTTTCTTT; cdr3_aa: CASSPGTVAFTEAFF
j_call: TRBJ2-1; d_call: -; clone_size: -; v_call: TRBV25-1; cdr3_nt: TGTGCCAGCAGTGAAGTAGCGTTAAATGAGCAGTTCTTC; cdr3_aa: CASSEVALNEQFF